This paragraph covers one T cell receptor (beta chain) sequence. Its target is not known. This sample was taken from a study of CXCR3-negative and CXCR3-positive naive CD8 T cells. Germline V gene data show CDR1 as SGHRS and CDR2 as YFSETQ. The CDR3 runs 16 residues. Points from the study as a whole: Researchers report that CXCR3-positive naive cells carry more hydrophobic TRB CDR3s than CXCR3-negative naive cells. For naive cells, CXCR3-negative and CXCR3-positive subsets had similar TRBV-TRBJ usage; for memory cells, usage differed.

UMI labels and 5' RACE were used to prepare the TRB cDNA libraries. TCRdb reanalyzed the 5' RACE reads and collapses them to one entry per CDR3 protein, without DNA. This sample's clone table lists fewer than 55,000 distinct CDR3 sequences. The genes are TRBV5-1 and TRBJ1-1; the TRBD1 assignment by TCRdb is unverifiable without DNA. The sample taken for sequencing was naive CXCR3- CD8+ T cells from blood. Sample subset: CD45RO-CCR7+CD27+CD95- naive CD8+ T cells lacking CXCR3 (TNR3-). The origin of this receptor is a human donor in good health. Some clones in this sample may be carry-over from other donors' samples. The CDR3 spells CASSSPRQGSNTEAFF. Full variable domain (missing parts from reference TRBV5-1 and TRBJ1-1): KAGVTQTPRYLIKTRGQQVTLSCSPISGHRSVSWYQQTPGQGLQFLFEYFSETQRNKGNFPGRFSGRQFSNSRSEMNVSTLELGDSALYLCASSSPRQGSNTEAFFGQGTRLTVV.